This TCR beta chain comes out of a study of PD-1 blockade in classical Hodgkin lymphoma (dated by TCRdb to 2020 to 2021). About the study as a whole: Nivolumab dosing was 3 mg/kg intravenously every 2 weeks, continuing until either disease progression or unacceptable toxicity. The study used TCR beta sequencing and CyTOF to define a peripheral blood immune signature of response to PD-1 blockade in classical Hodgkin lymphoma.

The research as a whole found: Baseline TCR diversity was reported as lower in newly diagnosed patients than in healthy donors, and lower still in relapsed/refractory patients. Trial patients achieving complete response had baseline diversity similar to newly diagnosed patients, whereas partial responders and progressors had significantly lower diversity. The study was limited to a single clinical trial cohort, and causes of repertoire differences, possibly disease activity or prior therapy, remained undefined. CD4+ but not CD8+ TCR diversity rose significantly by C4D1 (p=0.0027 vs p=0.16), most apparent in complete responders (p=0.02). Diversity was lower in patients who began nivolumab less than 1 year after ASCT, so these patients were left out of later analyses to avoid confounding by immune reconstitution.

The time point label, as the study defines it: cycle 4 day 1 (C4D1), after more than five weeks of nivolumab. All trial patients had relapsed after autologous stem cell transplantation, with cohorts A, B and C differing in prior brentuximab vedotin exposure. CD4+ T cells were purified from thawed PBMCs by magnetic negative selection with a Miltenyi CD4+ T cell isolation kit. The trial cohort comprised approximately 55 patients with relapsed/refractory classical Hodgkin lymphoma whose best overall responses were complete response, partial response or progressive disease. Trial patients were treated with single-agent nivolumab in the multi-cohort phase II CheckMate 205 trial. Best overall response was determined by an independent review committee according to the 2007 International Working Group response criteria. PBMCs from the trial were collected at three points: immediately before nivolumab initiation (C1D1), and during therapy at cycle 2 day 1 and cycle 4 day 1. Peripheral blood was collected in 8 mL Vacutainer Cell Preparation Tubes, from which PBMCs were isolated by centrifugation and then cryopreserved. Purified CD4+ and CD8+ fractions were prepared only for cases where an additional PBMC sample was available. Magnetically labelled cells were removed on LS columns in a quadroMACS separator, and the flow-through was retained as the purified fraction.

The Qiagen DNeasy kit was used to extract genomic DNA both from unsorted PBMCs and from the negatively selected CD4+ and CD8+ fractions. Amplification of TCR beta CDR3 regions was done by immunoSEQ multiplex PCR with primers that anneal to V and J segments. A synthetic immune receptor repertoire was used to minimize amplification bias, and any residual bias was removed computationally once sequencing was done. On the study's bioinformatics: Repertoire diversity was quantified as the Shannon entropy index using custom Python scripts. Unsorted, CD4+ and CD8+ repertoires were examined separately, except in combined analyses, for which CD4+ and CD8+ sequences were merged in silico. A clone counted as expanded when the clone's frequency after treatment rose at least 2-fold relative to C1D1, and clones undetected at baseline were given a pseudocount of 0.5. Clones with 0 or 1 copy at C1D1 were defined as singleton clones, while clones with 2 or more copies were defined as non-singleton clones. Clones expanded in unsorted samples were assigned a CD4+, CD8+ or unknown annotation through matching of protein sequences in sorted samples from the same patient. Wilcoxon tests were applied to paired samples to test diversity changes from C1D1 to C4D1. The table was pulled from immuneACCESS by TCRdb, which kept in-frame rearrangements only. Such tables lose some clones; where checked, under half of the loss comes from unresolved V genes, and the rest has no known cause. V, J and clone size were drawn from that table, and D and trimming were deduced from the DNA. Counted in this sample were fewer than 35,000 clones; about 80% of them appeared once. The leading ten clones occupy under 1% of the sample.

With regard to this clone: Its antigen is currently not known. Base quality data are lacking; no much larger clone is found one base away.

CDR1 LNHDA and CDR2 SQIVND were looked up in the germline V gene (reference sequence). The CDR3 covers 19 residues, taking in both the cysteine and the phenylalanine. Just CDR3 DNA is preserved here, 57 bases in frame from base 1. Unmatched junction bases come to 17, with V trimmed by 5 bases and J by 5 bases. The sequence derives from a human donor with classical Hodgkin lymphoma. Sequencing used CD4+ T cells from blood, obtained before the fourth cycle of nivolumab. The chain uses TRBV19 and TRBJ1-4, and 10 bases in between align with TRBD1. CDR3 reads: CASSPSILFGTGVNEKLFF. The nucleotides read TGTGCCAGTAGTCCCTCTATCCTATTTGGGACAGGGGTGAATGAAAAACTGTTTTTT.